This T cell receptor (beta chain) was sequenced during a study of breast tumors, draining lymph nodes, adjacent tissues. A note on this clonotype: Its antigen is unidentified.

Study-level results: Data fit most tumor T cells coming from lymph node, expanding in tumor. Tumor and nontumor repertoires were significantly more similar in luminal-like than in basal-like breast cancer. Tumor repertoires ranked between lymph nodes and nontumor tissue in diversity, with V and J gene preferences. Data only fit, rather than demonstrated, lymph node origin of most tumor T cells.

Samples came from axillary lymph nodes draining the breast cancer. TCRdb reprocessed the multiplex PCR reads with MiXCR, giving one entry per CDR3 protein. Of around 170,000 distinct CDR3 sequences in the sample, approximately 33% are singletons; the top ten hold around 4.5%. CDR1 is SGHNT, CDR2 YENEEA, per germline. Between the trimmed V and J ends, which lost 3 bases and 0 bases, there was a span of 9 bases. The CDR3 is 15 residues long. Sequencing was done on a sample of axillary lymph node tissue. The chain uses TRBV11-3 and TRBJ1-3, with a tentative D call TRBD1 (6 bases). The sequence derives from a female donor with breast cancer. Some clones in this sample may be carry-over from other donors' samples. The CDR3 here is CASSFGQYSGNTIYF. The CDR3 DNA sequence: TGTGCCAGCAGCTTCGGACAGTACTCTGGAAACACCATATATTTT. Complete variable domain (other parts from reference TRBV11-3 and TRBJ1-3): EAGVVQSPRYKIIEKKQPVAFWCNPISGHNTLYWYLQNLGQGPELLIRYENEEAVDDSQLPKDRFSAERLKGVDSTLKIQPAELGDSAVYLCASSFGQYSGNTIYFGEGSWLTVV.